The T cell receptor (beta chain) under discussion was sequenced for a study of T cell clones after liver transplantation. Overall study: Immunosuppression withdrawal was tried within 2 years after liver transplantation in this trial. At least one year of complete immunosuppression withdrawal without enzymes over twice normal defined tolerance.

Here immunoSEQ multiplex PCR was the method, and the copy in TCRdb shows in-frame clones only, minus some. The repertoire holds roughly 55,000 clones, with about 67% as singletons. This sequence was found in a human patient who received a liver transplant. T cells may partly derive from the graft donor. Here the sequenced sample was CD4+ T cells from blood, taken more than 52 months after liver transplant.

CDR3 loop: CASSYSGGGPYNEQFF. The CDR3 DNA is TGTGCCAGCAGTTACTCGGGCGGGGGCCCCTACAATGAGCAGTTCTTC. The chain recombines TRBV6-5 with TRBJ2-1, with D perhaps TRBD2 (7 bases). Germline V lookup: CDR1 MNHEY, CDR2 SVGAGI. The germline V and J ends were trimmed by 0 bases and 2 bases, with 11 bases remaining between them. The CDR3 loop spans 16 amino acids.